The T cell receptor (beta chain) described here comes from a study of T cells in Graves' hyperthyroidism and ophthalmopathy. Study outcomes and limitations: Blood held most thyroid clonotypes expanded above 0.001 frequency.

In this sample, this clonotype turned up a few times. What it binds is unknown. TCR beta CDR3 regions were amplified from RNA. Using the HTBI primer set, a first-round RT-PCR was run on the TCR CDR3. Using its own MiXCR run on the multiplex PCR reads, TCRdb lists one record per CDR3 protein. The top ten clones hold about 50% of a sample with 300,000 or so distinct CDR3 sequences, about 18% of them seen once. V gave up 1 base and J gave up 2 bases, with 24 bases separating them. Germline V lookup: CDR1 SGHVS, CDR2 FQNEAQ. CDR3 length: 20 amino acids. Sequencing used blood. V and J are TRBV7-8 and TRBJ1-5; the D is unclear. The sequence was obtained from a woman in her fifties or sixties with Graves' ophthalmopathy. The CDR3 DNA reads TGTGCCAGCAGCTTAGAAGGTACGAGACACTCCTTCGGCGGCAATCAGCCCCAGCATTTT. This gives the protein CASSLEGTRHSFGGNQPQHF.